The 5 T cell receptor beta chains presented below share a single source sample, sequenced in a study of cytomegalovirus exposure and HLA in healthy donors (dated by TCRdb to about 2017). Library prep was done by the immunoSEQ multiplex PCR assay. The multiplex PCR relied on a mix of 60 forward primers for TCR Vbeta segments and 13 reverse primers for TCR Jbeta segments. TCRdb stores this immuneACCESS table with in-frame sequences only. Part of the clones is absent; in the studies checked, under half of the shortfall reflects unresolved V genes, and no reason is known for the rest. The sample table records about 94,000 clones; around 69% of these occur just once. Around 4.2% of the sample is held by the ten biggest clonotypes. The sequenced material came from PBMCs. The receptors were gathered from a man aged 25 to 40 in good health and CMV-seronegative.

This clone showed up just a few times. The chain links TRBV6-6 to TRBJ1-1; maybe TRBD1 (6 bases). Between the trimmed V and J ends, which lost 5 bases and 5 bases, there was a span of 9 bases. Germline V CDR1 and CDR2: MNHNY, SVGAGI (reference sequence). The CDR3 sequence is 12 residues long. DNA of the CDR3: TGTGCCAGCAGTCTAGACAGGACTGAAGCTTTCTTT. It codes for CASSLDRTEAFF.

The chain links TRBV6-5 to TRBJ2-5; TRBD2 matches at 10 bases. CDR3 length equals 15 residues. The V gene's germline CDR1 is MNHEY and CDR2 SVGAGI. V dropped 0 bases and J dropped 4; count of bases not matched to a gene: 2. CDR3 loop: CASSYSRLAGETQYF. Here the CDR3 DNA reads TGTGCCAGCAGTTACTCAAGACTAGCGGGAGAGACCCAGTACTTC.

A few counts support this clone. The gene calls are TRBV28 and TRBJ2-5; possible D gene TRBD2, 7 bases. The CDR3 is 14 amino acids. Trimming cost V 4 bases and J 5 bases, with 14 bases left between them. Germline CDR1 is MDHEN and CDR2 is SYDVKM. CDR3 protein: CASSYGGGSETQYF. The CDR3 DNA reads TGTGCCAGCAGTTACGGCGGGGGCTCGGAGACCCAGTACTTC.

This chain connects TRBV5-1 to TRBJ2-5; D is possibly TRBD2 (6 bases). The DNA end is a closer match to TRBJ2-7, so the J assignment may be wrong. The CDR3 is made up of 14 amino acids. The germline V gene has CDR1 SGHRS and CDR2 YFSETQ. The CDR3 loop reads CASSLGLPGDEQYF. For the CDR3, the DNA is TGCGCCAGCAGCTTGGGACTGCCGGGGGACGAGCAGTACTTC.

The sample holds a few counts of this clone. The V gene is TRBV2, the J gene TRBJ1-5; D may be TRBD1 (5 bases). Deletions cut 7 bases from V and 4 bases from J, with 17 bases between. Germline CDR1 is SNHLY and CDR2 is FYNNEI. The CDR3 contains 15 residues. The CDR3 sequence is CASKPDRGGNQPQHF. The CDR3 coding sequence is TGTGCCAGCAAACCAGACCGGGGGGGGAATCAGCCCCAGCATTTT. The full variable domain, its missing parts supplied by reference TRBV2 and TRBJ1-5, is EPEVTQTPSHQVTQMGQEVILRCVPISNHLYFYWYRQILGQKVEFLVSFYNNEISEKSEIFDDQFSVERPDGSNFTLKIRSTKLEDSAMYFCASKPDRGGNQPQHFGDGTRLSIL.